This is a list of T cell receptor beta chains from one sample in a study of blood T cells in healthy people across ages. Via MiXCR, TCRdb re-called the 5' RACE reads, giving one row per CDR3 protein. The sample has 1,500,000 or so distinct CDR3 sequences, 40% to 45% seen once. Sequenced sample: blood. The receptor source for this set is a woman aged 18 to 35 in good health. CDR3s include the opening cysteine and the closing phenylalanine or tryptophan. The order of the fields is D gene, J gene, clone size, V gene, CDR3 DNA, CDR3 protein. A D gene is named only where the DNA matches it firmly. Size is omitted from some rows. Given values are once, few, many or a class for expanded clones.

. TRBJ2-1 few TRBV7-9 TGTGCCAGCGGGATCTGGGACAATGAGCAGTTCTTC CASGIWDNEQFF
. TRBJ2-3 . TRBV20-1 TGCAGTGCTATAGACGGGGGCGTTACAGATACGCAGTATTTT CSAIDGGVTDTQYF
. TRBJ2-1 . TRBV25-1 TGTGCCAGCAGTGAAAGGTCGGCGGGGGCCTCCTACAATGAGCAGTTCTTC CASSERSAGASYNEQFF
. TRBJ2-5 . TRBV7-9 TGTGCTATCGGGGCGGGGAATGAGACCCAGTACTTC CAIGAGNETQYF
TRBD1 TRBJ2-7 few TRBV4-1 TGCGCCAGCAGCCAAACTACAGGGGAAGAGCAGTACTTC CASSQTTGEEQYF
TRBD2 TRBJ2-3 . TRBV7-8 TGTGCCAGCAGCTTACGCCCGGGGCTAGCGGGAGGGGGTATGACAGATACGCAGTATTTT CASSLRPGLAGGGMTDTQYF
. TRBJ2-1 once TRBV28 TGTGCCAGCAGTTTCCAGCGGTACATTACCTACAATGAGCAGTTCTTC CASSFQRYITYNEQFF
. TRBJ2-3 . TRBV28 TGTGCCAGCAGTTTATTTGAGGGGCTTGGGGCAGACACGCAGTATTTT CASSLFEGLGADTQYF
. TRBJ1-4 few TRBV27 TGTGCCAGCAGTCCAGAAACCGCAACTAATGAAAAACTGTTTTTT CASSPETATNEKLFF
. TRBJ2-1 few TRBV15 TGTGCCACCAGCAGGGATGGTGGGTACAATGAGCAGTTCTTC CATSRDGGYNEQFF
. TRBJ2-7 many TRBV7-9 TGTGCCAGCAGCTTAGTGGGACAAGGATACGAGCAGTACTTC CASSLVGQGYEQYF
TRBD2 TRBJ2-1 . TRBV6-1 TGTGCCAGCAGTCAGGACCGGACTAGCGGGAGCTCGCGCAATGAGCAGTTCTTC CASSQDRTSGSSRNEQFF
TRBD2 TRBJ2-5 . TRBV7-8 TGTGCCAGCAGCTTAGGACTAGCGGGAGGGCCGGGGGAGACCCAGTACTTC CASSLGLAGGPGETQYF
. TRBJ1-1 once TRBV27 TGTGCCAGCAGTACTGAACCCATGGGGAACACTGAAGCTTTCTTT CASSTEPMGNTEAFF
TRBD1 TRBJ1-1 . TRBV5-1 TGCGCCAGCAGCTCGGGACAGGTGGGCACTGAAGCTTTCTTT CASSSGQVGTEAFF
. TRBJ2-5 . TRBV25-1 TGTGCCAGCAGTGAAATCCGCGTCCTACAGGAACAAGAGACCCAGTACTTC CASSEIRVLQEQETQYF
TRBD1 TRBJ1-1 . TRBV5-1 TGCGCCAGCAGGGATCAGGGGGCCTCCCGTGAAGCTTTCTTT CASRDQGASREAFF
TRBD1 TRBJ2-7 . TRBV9 TGTGCCAGCAGTGACAGGGGCCATGCGGTGGAGGAGCAGTACTTC CASSDRGHAVEEQYF
TRBD1 TRBJ1-2 few TRBV4-3 TGCGCCAGCAGCCGGTCCAAAGGGACAGGGTCCTATGGCTACACCTTC CASSRSKGTGSYGYTF
TRBD2 TRBJ2-4 few TRBV7-9 TGTGCCAGCAGCTCACTAGCGGGAGTGCTTGAAAACATTCAGTACTTC CASSSLAGVLENIQYF
. TRBJ2-7 . TRBV5-1 TGCGCCAGCAGACAGGGAGCGGAAGATTACGAGCAGTACTTC CASRQGAEDYEQYF
. TRBJ1-2 few TRBV29-1 TGCAGCGTTGTTCTCTCATATCGTGGCTACACCTTC CSVVLSYRGYTF
TRBD1 TRBJ2-4 . TRBV28 TGTGCCAGCAGTCAACAGGGGGCCAAAAACATTCAGTACTTC CASSQQGAKNIQYF
. TRBJ1-3 . TRBV7-9 TGTGCCAGCAGCTTAGGCGGCGACCGCTCTGGAAACACCATATATTTT CASSLGGDRSGNTIYF
TRBD1 TRBJ2-1 few TRBV28 TGTGCCAGCAGGATCCGGGACAGGGCAACCAATGAGCAGTTCTTC CASRIRDRATNEQFF
. TRBJ1-1 . TRBV12-5 TGTGCTAGTGGTTTGTGGCAAGGGGGCACTGAAGCTTTCTTT CASGLWQGGTEAFF
. TRBJ2-7 few TRBV27 TGTGCCAGCAGTTTCGACGGTGGTTTTGGTTACGAGCAGTACTTC CASSFDGGFGYEQYF
. TRBJ1-6 few TRBV20-1 TGCAGTGCTAGAAACAGAAGCTCCTATAATTCACCCCTCCACTTT CSARNRSSYNSPLHF
TRBD1 TRBJ2-1 many TRBV7-9 TGTGCCAGCAGCTGGGACAGGGGGCCCTACAATGAGCAGTTCTTC CASSWDRGPYNEQFF
TRBD2 TRBJ2-1 . TRBV20-1 TGCAGTGCTAGAGAATGGACTAGCGGGACAAGCGAGCAGTTCTTC CSAREWTSGTSEQFF
. TRBJ2-7 few TRBV4-3 TGCGCCAGCAGCCTTGGGGCACGGTTTCCTACCTACGAGCAGTACTTC CASSLGARFPTYEQYF
. TRBJ1-2 once TRBV7-2 TGTGCCAGCAACTTCGACGGCGGGGGCTATGGCTACACCTTC CASNFDGGGYGYTF
TRBD2 TRBJ2-7 few TRBV4-2 TGTGCCAGCAGCCAAGATTTAACTAGCGGGAAGGACGAGCAGTACTTC CASSQDLTSGKDEQYF
TRBD1 TRBJ1-5 few TRBV27 TGTGCCAGCAGTCCCACAGGGGAAGGTCAGCCCCAGCATTTT CASSPTGEGQPQHF
. TRBJ2-3 . TRBV29-1 TGCAGCGTTGAGGGGGTTAAGGGCCGAAGCACAGATACGCAGTATTTT CSVEGVKGRSTDTQYF
TRBD2 TRBJ2-1 once TRBV7-8 TGTGCCAGCAGCTCCGTCAAACTAGCGGGGGGTACCTACAATGAGCAGTTCTTC CASSSVKLAGGTYNEQFF
. TRBJ2-7 once TRBV4-1 TGCGCCAGCAGCCAAGCAATAGGGGCGAGTCGGATTTACGCGCAGTACTTC CASSQAIGASRIYAQYF
TRBD2 TRBJ2-7 . TRBV20-1 TGCAGTGCTAGCGGGCTAGCGGGGGAGCAGTACTTC CSASGLAGEQYF
. TRBJ2-3 few TRBV6-5 TGTGCCAGCAGTTACTCCCTCACGAGGGTGACCACAGATACGCAGTATTTT CASSYSLTRVTTDTQYF
. TRBJ1-2 few TRBV4-3 TGCGCCAGCAGCCAAGATTTCATCCGGGAAGATGGCTACACCTTC CASSQDFIREDGYTF
TRBD2 TRBJ2-3 . TRBV2 TGTGCCAGCACTAGCGGGAGAACAGATACGCAGTATTTT CASTSGRTDTQYF
TRBD1 TRBJ1-2 . TRBV6-5 TGTGCAAGCAGCGGACAGGGCGAGGGGTATGGCTACACCTTC CASSGQGEGYGYTF
TRBD1 TRBJ1-2 . TRBV12-3/TRBV12-4 TGTGCCAGCAGACAAGGGACAGGGGAGGGCTACACCTTC CASRQGTGEGYTF
TRBD1 TRBJ2-7 . TRBV28 TGTGCCAGCGTACAGGGGGCAAGATACGAGCAGTACTTC CASVQGARYEQYF
. TRBJ1-5 few TRBV20-1 TGCAGTGCTACCCCGGGACGGAATAGCAATCAGCCCCAGCATTTT CSATPGRNSNQPQHF